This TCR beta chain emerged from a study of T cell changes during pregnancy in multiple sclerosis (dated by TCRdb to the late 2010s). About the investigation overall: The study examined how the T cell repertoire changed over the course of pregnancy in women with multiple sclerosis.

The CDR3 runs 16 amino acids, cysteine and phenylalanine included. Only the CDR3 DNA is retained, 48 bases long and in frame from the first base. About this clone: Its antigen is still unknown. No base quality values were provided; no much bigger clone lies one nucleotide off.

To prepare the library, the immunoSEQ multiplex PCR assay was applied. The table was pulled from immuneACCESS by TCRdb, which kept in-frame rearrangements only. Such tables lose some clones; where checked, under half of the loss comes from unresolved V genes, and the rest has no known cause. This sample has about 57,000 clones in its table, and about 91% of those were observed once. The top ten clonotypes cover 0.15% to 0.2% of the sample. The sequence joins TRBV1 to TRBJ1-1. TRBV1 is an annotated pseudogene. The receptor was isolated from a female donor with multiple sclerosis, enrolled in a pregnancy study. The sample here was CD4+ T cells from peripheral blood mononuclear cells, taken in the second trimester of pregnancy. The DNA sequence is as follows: TGCACCAGCAGCCAAGGGGTCGGGGGGAGGGACACTGAAGCTTTCTTT. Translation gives CTSSQGVGGRDTEAFF.